Each of the 13 T cell receptor beta chains below was sequenced from the same sample in a study of metastatic and nonmetastatic thyroid tumors. TCRdb used MiXCR to call clones anew from the PCR reads. The sample lists some 21,000 clones; about a fifth were seen once. No treatment of any kind had been given to any patient before thyroid surgery. The sequencing sample was made of blood. Every receptor here comes from a female donor with papillary thyroid cancer or a benign thyroid nodule (not recorded which). Some clones in this sample may be carry-over from other donors' samples.

The rearrangement links TRBV5-1 to TRBJ1-5; a possible D gene is TRBD1 (6 bases). CDR1 SGHRS and CDR2 YFSETQ come from the germline V gene. Trimming left V 2 bases short and J 7 bases short, with 13 bases between. This CDR3 has 14 residues. CDR3 sequence reads: CASSLGGWNQPQHF. CDR3 sequence (DNA): TGCGCCAGCAGCTTAGGGGGATGGAACCAGCCCCAGCATTTT.

Regarding this clone: The junction differs from germline at one of its ends, possibly a read error. The chain links TRBV7-2 to TRBJ2-7; D gene unclear. Germline-derived CDR1 and CDR2 are SGHTA and FQGNSA. This CDR3 is built from 14 residues. CDR3 coding DNA: TGTGCCAGCAGCTCCTCCCTTGACACCTACAAGCAGTACTTC. Translating gives CASSSSLDTYKQYF.

This clone was observed at least ten times. The CDR3: CATSDSGLEVENEQFF. The CDR3 coding sequence is TGTGCCACCAGTGATTCGGGACTAGAGGTTGAGAATGAGCAGTTCTTC. V gene TRBV24-1 combines with J gene TRBJ2-1; the match to TRBD2 covers 8 bases. Per germline, CDR1 KGHDR and CDR2 SFDVKD. CDR3 length: 16 amino acids. Trimming cost V 2 bases and J 7 bases; bases outside gene matches: 9.

This rearrangement joins TRBV5-4 to TRBJ2-7; 8 nucleotides agree with TRBD2. Germline V gene sequence: CDR1 SGHNT, CDR2 YYREEE (reference sequence). This CDR3 contains 15 residues. V was clipped by 4 bases and J by 0 bases; unmatched bases: 6. The CDR3 DNA follows: TGTGCCAGCAGCCTAGGGACTAGAAACTCCTACGAGCAGTACTTC. Translating gives CASSLGTRNSYEQYF.

This clone has more than one count but fewer than ten. An end of the junction does not agree with germline; a read error may underlie this. The CDR3 spells CASSIAGSGDNVLTF. The CDR3 DNA is TGTGCCAGTAGTATTGCGGGGTCTGGGGACAACGTCCTGACTTTC. V is TRBV19 and J is TRBJ2-6, with D perhaps matching TRBD2 (6 bases). This CDR3 spans 15 amino acids. CDR1 is LNHDA, CDR2 SQIVND, per germline (reference sequence).

As to this clone: Sequence at one end of the junction differs from germline and may be a read error. The sample contains more than one DNA sequence encoding this CDR3. This chain's CDR3 is CSARLQGSLNYGYTF. DNA for the CDR3: TGCAGTGCTAGACTTCAGGGCTCTCTTAACTACGGCTACACCTTC. The chain joins TRBV20-1 to TRBJ1-2; a weak D match, TRBD1 (5 bases). The germline V gene encodes CDR1 DFQATT and CDR2 SNEGSKA (reference sequence). This CDR3 region has 15 residues.

This clone is judged medium-sized. CDR3 nucleotide sequence: TGCAGTGCTAGAGTCTGGACTAGCGGGAAAGGGTACGAGCAGTACTTC. Protein product: CSARVWTSGKGYEQYF. The chain has TRBV20-1 and TRBJ2-7; TRBD2 matches at 12 bases. V shed 1 base, J shed 4 bases, and the junction held 8 bases outside the gene matches. The CDR3 is made up of 16 amino acids. From germline, CDR1 is DFQATT and CDR2 SNEGSKA (reference sequence).

This clone has at least ten counts. J is TRBJ1-1 and V is TRBV7-6, with a tentative D call TRBD1 (5 bases). The CDR3 runs 15 residues. V was shortened by 1 base and J by 1 base, with 10 bases between the two germline ends. Germline CDR1 and CDR2: SGHVS and FNYEAQ. The CDR3 here is CASSLGVGGNTEAFF. The CDR3 nucleotides read TGTGCCAGCAGCTTAGGGGTCGGGGGGAACACTGAAGCTTTCTTT.

By sample fraction, this clone is medium-sized. The chain recombines TRBV28 with TRBJ1-6, with D perhaps TRBD1 (6 bases). The CDR3 runs 12 residues. Germline values: CDR1 MDHEN, CDR2 SYDVKM. Trimming pared 5 bases from V and 7 bases from J, leaving 6 bases between. This chain's CDR3 is CASSGGNSPLHF. As DNA, the CDR3 is TGTGCCAGCAGTGGGGGCAATTCACCCCTCCACTTT.

There are many counts of this clone. The CDR3, as DNA: TGCAGTGCTCTAACAGGGGGAAGAGGGCAAGAGACCCAGTACTTC. The encoded protein is CSALTGGRGQETQYF. This chain joins TRBV20-1 and TRBJ2-5; 8 bases map to TRBD1. V gave up 5 bases and J gave up 2 bases; unmatched junction bases: 10. Germline V gives CDR1 DFQATT, CDR2 SNEGSKA (reference sequence). CDR3 length: 15 amino acids.

This clone was detected ten times or more. Additional DNA sequences in this sample encode the identical CDR3. The V and J genes are TRBV11-2 and TRBJ1-6; TRBD1 is a possible D gene (5 bases). Trimming left V 5 bases short and J 2 bases short, with 13 bases between. CDR1 is SGHAT and CDR2 is FQNNGV in the germline V gene. The CDR3 is made up of 16 amino acids. The CDR3 DNA is TGTGCCAGCAGCCTGATCTTGGGGGCCTATAATTCACCCCTCCACTTT. Its translation: CASSLILGAYNSPLHF.

In this sample, this clone turned up many times. The V call is TRBV7-3, the J call TRBJ2-2, with 9 bases that match TRBD1. The CDR3 totals 15 residues. J lost 2 bases, V lost 5 bases, and 3 bases had no gene match. CDR1 is SGHTA, CDR2 FQGTGA, per germline. In DNA, the CDR3 is TGTGCCAGCAGCGCGACAGGGGGAAACACCGGGGAGCTGTTTTTT. Amino acids: CASSATGGNTGELFF.

This clone was seen at least ten times. Given a much more abundant clone one base away, this may be a read error. CDR3 in DNA: TGTGCCAGTAGTGGACAGGGGGCTGAGACCCAGTACTTC. Translating it yields CASSGQGAETQYF. The chain is built from TRBV19 and TRBJ2-5; 11 bases agree with TRBD1. This CDR3 is built from 13 residues. Per germline, CDR1 LNHDA and CDR2 SQIVND (reference sequence). With 5 bases clipped from V and 5 bases from J, the junction kept 1 base outside the gene matches.